The 13 T cell receptor beta chains presented below share a single source sample, sequenced in a study of blood T cell repertoires in COVID-19. Sequenced by immunoSEQ multiplex PCR; TCRdb stores in-frame clones only, minus some. Of 60,000 to 65,000 clones in the sample, 83% are singletons; the top ten hold 9.5% to 13%. Source material: peripheral blood. These receptors all come from a man aged 45 to 65 with COVID-19, enrolled during active disease.

This clone appeared once. The V gene is TRBV5-8, the J gene TRBJ2-7, with TRBD1 identical over 8 bases. The V gene end was trimmed by 4 bases and the J gene end by 6 bases; junction bases not matched to a gene: 9. CDR1 and CDR2 (germline): SGHTS, YDEGEE. The CDR3 is made up of 14 amino acids. In DNA, the CDR3 is TGTGCCAGCAGCATTGGGCCGGACAGGGCCGAGCAGTACTTC. It encodes CASSIGPDRAEQYF.

The chain uses TRBV30 and TRBJ1-2; D is possibly TRBD1 (6 bases). This CDR3 is 13 amino acids long. Deletions cut 4 bases from V and 2 bases from J, with 11 bases between. Germline V CDR1 and CDR2: GTSNPN, SVGIG (reference sequence). The CDR3 DNA sequence: TGTGCCTGGAAGCATCAGGGGAACTATGGCTACACCTTC. Translating gives CAWKHQGNYGYTF. The entire variable domain, with the rest obtained from reference TRBV30 and TRBJ1-2, is as follows: SQTIHQWPATLVQPVGSPLSLECTVEGTSNPNLYWYRQAAGRGLQLLFYSVGIGQISSEVPQNLSASRPQDRQFILSSKKLLLSDSGFYLCAWKHQGNYGYTFGSGTRLTVV.

The CDR3: CASRKTGGLFSSGNTIYF. The CDR3 DNA follows: TGTGCCAGCAGGAAGACAGGGGGTCTATTCTCCTCTGGAAACACCATATATTTT. The chain has TRBV28 and TRBJ1-3; 9 bases fit TRBD1. CDR1 is MDHEN, CDR2 SYDVKM, per germline. CDR3 length: 18 amino acids. Trimming at V came to 6 bases and at J to 0 bases, leaving 12 bases not matched to a gene.

The rearrangement uses TRBV7-2 and TRBJ2-7; D gene unclear. Trimming shortened V by 5 bases and J by 10 bases, and 15 bases separated the two germline ends. Germline V gives CDR1 SGHTA, CDR2 FQGNSA. This CDR3 is 12 amino acids long. The CDR3 spells CASSRSSRIQYF. In DNA, the CDR3 is TGTGCCAGCAGCCGATCCTCGAGGATTCAGTACTTC. Based on the CDR3 plus reference TRBV7-2 and TRBJ2-7, the full variable domain is GAGVSQSPSNKVTEKGKDVELRCDPISGHTALYWYRQSLGQGLEFLIYFQGNSAPDKSGLPSDRFSAERTGGSVSTLTIQRTQQEDSAVYLCASSRSSRIQYFGPGTRLTVT.

The chain has TRBV6-4 and TRBJ2-3; D is unresolved. The germline V gene has CDR1 MRHNA and CDR2 SNTAGT. Trimming left V 4 bases short and J 0 bases short, with 14 bases between. The CDR3 runs to 16 residues. The CDR3 protein is CASSAGSSPSTDTQYF. The CDR3 DNA sequence: TGTGCCAGCAGTGCGGGTAGCAGTCCTAGCACAGATACGCAGTATTTT.

This chain links TRBV7-2 with TRBJ2-5; the match to TRBD2 covers 7 bases. Germline V gene lookup returns CDR1 SGHTA and CDR2 FQGNSA. The ends lost 2 bases at V and 5 bases at J; junction bases unmatched: 5. The CDR3 consists of 14 residues. The CDR3 nucleotides read TGTGCCAGCAGCTTATATGACGGGAGGGAGACCCAGTACTTC. Residues: CASSLYDGRETQYF.

This clone was recorded a few times. The chain combines TRBV5-4 with TRBJ1-5, with TRBD1 matching 9 bases. CDR1 and CDR2 from the germline V gene are SGHNT and YYREEE (reference sequence). This CDR3 has 15 amino acids. The J segment lost 3 bases and the V segment lost 4 bases, leaving 5 bases of the junction unmatched. CDR3 nucleotide sequence: TGTGCCAGCAGCGGCGGGACAGGGACCAATCAGCCCCAGCATTTT. Translated, it gives CASSGGTGTNQPQHF.

V usage is TRBV19 and J usage is TRBJ2-7; a weak D match, TRBD1 (6 bases). CDR1 and CDR2 from the germline V gene are LNHDA and SQIVND (reference sequence). Trimming cost V 3 bases and J 3 bases, with 9 bases left between them. CDR3 length: 13 amino acids. The CDR3 DNA reads TGTGCCAGTAGTATCCTAGGGGGCTACGAGCAGTACTTC. Protein product: CASSILGGYEQYF.

This chain links TRBV14 with TRBJ2-2; D remains unclear. CDR1 and CDR2 from the germline V gene are SGHDN and FVKESK. The CDR3 totals 12 residues. V was trimmed by 1 base and J by 10 bases, leaving 7 bases between them. CDR3 sequence: CASSQASLELFF. CDR3 DNA sequence: TGTGCCAGCAGCCAAGCTTCTTTGGAGCTGTTTTTT.

This clone was recorded once. The chain has TRBV15 and TRBJ2-5; no clear D gene. Germline assignment: CDR1 LNHNV and CDR2 YYDKDF (reference sequence). This CDR3 spans 15 amino acids. V shed 4 bases and J shed 5 bases, with 17 bases lying between them. The CDR3 protein is CATSNSTSPRETQYF. DNA of the CDR3: TGTGCCACCAGCAACTCCACCTCTCCCCGGGAGACCCAGTACTTC. Based on the CDR3 plus reference TRBV15 and TRBJ2-5, the full variable domain is DAMVIQNPRYQVTQFGKPVTLSCSQTLNHNVMYWYQQKSSQAPKLLFHYYDKDFNNEADTPDNFQSRRPNTSFCFLDIRSPGLGDTAMYLCATSNSTSPRETQYFGPGTRLLVL.

This chain uses TRBV19 with TRBJ1-1; possibly TRBD1 for D (5 bases). Per germline, CDR1 LNHDA and CDR2 SQIVND (reference sequence). CDR3 length equals 16 residues. The V end was cut by 4 bases, the J end by 1 base, with 16 bases between. CDR3 in amino acids: CASSRSGGLWNTEAFF. The CDR3 DNA reads as TGTGCCAGTAGTAGGTCCGGGGGTCTTTGGAACACTGAAGCTTTCTTT.

The chain employs TRBV11-2 and TRBJ1-1; D possibly corresponds to TRBD1 (6 bases). CDR1 and CDR2 from the germline V gene are SGHAT and FQNNGV. The CDR3 has 14 residues. Trimming cost V 0 bases and J 5 bases, with 10 bases left between them. The CDR3: CASSLEGGVTEAFF. The CDR3 DNA follows: TGTGCCAGCAGCTTAGAAGGGGGGGTGACTGAAGCTTTCTTT.

The chain couples TRBV29-1 to TRBJ1-1; TRBD1 might be the D (5 bases). The CDR3 is made up of 12 amino acids. The germline V and J ends were trimmed by 6 bases and 4 bases, with 12 bases remaining between them. Germline values: CDR1 SQVTM, CDR2 ANQGSEA. CDR3 region: CSVTRVLTEAFF. In DNA, the CDR3 is TGCAGCGTCACCAGGGTGCTCACTGAAGCTTTCTTT.